This T cell receptor beta chain was captured in a study of blood T cells in healthy people across ages. V lost 6 bases and J 4 bases, leaving 15 bases between the germline ends. Germline-derived CDR1 and CDR2 are MNHNS and SASEGT. This CDR3 is built from 14 residues. Study-wide results and caveats: While age rose, TCR beta diversity per million T cells dropped in a roughly linear way.

Combining a sample-barcoded 5' primer with a J-beta primer mix, a second PCR ran for roughly 6 to 12 cycles. MiXCR, run by TCRdb on the 5' RACE reads, gives a single entry per CDR3 protein. The data contain some 1.6 million distinct CDR3 sequences, about 35% of them singletons. In regard to this clonotype: What it binds is unknown.

The TCR originated in a young woman in good health. The J gene is TRBJ1-1, the V gene TRBV6-1, with D possibly being TRBD1 (6 bases). The material sequenced was blood. The CDR3 DNA follows: TGTGCCAGCAGCCAGGGGTATTTGGGCACTGAAGCTTTCTTT. Protein sequence: CASSQGYLGTEAFF.